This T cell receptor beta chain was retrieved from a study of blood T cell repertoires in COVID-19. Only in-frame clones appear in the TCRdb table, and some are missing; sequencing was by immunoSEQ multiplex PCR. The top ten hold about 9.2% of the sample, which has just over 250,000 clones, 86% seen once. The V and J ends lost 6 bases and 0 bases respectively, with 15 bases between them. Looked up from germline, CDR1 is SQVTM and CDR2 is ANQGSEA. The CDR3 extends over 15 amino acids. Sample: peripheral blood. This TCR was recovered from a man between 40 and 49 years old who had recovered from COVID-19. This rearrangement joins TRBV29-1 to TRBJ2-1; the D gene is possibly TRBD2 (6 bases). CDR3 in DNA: TGCAGCGTGGGGGACTTGCTGAGCTCCTACAATGAGCAGTTCTTC. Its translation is CSVGDLLSSYNEQFF.